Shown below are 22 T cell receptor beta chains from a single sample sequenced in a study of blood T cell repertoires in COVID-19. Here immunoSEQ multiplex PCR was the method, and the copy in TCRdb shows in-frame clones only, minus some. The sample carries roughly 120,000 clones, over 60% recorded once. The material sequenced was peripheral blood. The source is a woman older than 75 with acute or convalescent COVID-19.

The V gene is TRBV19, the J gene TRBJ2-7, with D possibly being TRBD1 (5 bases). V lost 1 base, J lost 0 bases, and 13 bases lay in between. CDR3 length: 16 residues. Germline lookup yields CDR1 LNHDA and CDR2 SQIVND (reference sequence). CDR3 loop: CASSIGGRGASYEQYF. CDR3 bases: TGTGCCAGTAGTATAGGGGGCCGTGGAGCCTCCTACGAGCAGTACTTC.

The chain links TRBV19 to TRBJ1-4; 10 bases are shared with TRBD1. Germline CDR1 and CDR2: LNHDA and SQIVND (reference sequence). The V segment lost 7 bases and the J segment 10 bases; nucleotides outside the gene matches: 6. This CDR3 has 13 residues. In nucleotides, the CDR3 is TGTGCCAGTACCGGGACAGGGGTGCGAAAACTGTTTTTT. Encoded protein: CASTGTGVRKLFF.

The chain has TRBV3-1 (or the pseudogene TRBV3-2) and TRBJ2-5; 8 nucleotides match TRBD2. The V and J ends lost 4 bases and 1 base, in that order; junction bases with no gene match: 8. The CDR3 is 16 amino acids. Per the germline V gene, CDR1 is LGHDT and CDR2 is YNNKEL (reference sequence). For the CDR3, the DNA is TGTGCCAGCAGCCCCGGGACTAGGGGTTTCCAAGAGACCCAGTACTTC. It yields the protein CASSPGTRGFQETQYF.

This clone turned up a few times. The CDR3 DNA reads TGTGCCAGCAGCGTAGGAGTTTACAATGAGCAGTTCTTC. Protein product: CASSVGVYNEQFF. The gene calls are TRBV9 and TRBJ2-1; D remains ambiguous. The germline V and J ends were trimmed by 0 bases and 4 bases, with 5 bases remaining between them. The CDR3 is 13 amino acids. Germline V CDR1 and CDR2: SGDLS, YYNGEE. The full variable domain, in which reference TRBV9 and TRBJ2-1 provide the parts outside the CDR3, is DSGVTQTPKHLITATGQRVTLRCSPRSGDLSVYWYQQSLDQGLQFLIQYYNGEERAKGNILERFSAQQFPDLHSELNLSSLELGDSALYFCASSVGVYNEQFFGPGTRLTVL.

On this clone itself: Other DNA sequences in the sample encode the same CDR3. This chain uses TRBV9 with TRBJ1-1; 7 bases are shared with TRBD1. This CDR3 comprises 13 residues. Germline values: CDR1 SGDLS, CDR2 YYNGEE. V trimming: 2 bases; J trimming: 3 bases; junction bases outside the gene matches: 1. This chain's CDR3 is CASSVQGDTEAFF. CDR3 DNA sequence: TGTGCCAGCAGCGTTCAGGGGGACACTGAAGCTTTCTTT.

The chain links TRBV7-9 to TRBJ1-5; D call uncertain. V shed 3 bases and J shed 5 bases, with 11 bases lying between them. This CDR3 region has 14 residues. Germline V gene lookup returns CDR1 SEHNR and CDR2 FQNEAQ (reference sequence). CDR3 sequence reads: CASSLIGDDQPQHF. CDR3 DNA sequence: TGTGCCAGCAGCTTGATAGGAGATGATCAGCCCCAGCATTTT.

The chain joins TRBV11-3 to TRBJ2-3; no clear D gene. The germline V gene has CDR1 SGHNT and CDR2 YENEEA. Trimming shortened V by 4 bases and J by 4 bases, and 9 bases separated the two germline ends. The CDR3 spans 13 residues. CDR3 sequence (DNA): TGTGCCAGCAGCTCCCGTCCCGCAGATACGCAGTATTTT. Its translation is CASSSRPADTQYF.

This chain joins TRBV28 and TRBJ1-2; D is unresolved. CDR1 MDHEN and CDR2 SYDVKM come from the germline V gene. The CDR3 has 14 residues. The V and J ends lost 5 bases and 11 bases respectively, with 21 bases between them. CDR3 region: CASSPEQTMFRYTF. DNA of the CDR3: TGTGCCAGCAGTCCTGAACAGACTATGTTTAGGTACACCTTC.

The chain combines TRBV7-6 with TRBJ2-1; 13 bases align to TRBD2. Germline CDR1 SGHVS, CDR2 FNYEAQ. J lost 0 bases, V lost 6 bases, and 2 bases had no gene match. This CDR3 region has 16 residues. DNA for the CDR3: TGTGCCAGCAGTCGGACTAGCGGGGGCTCCTACAATGAGCAGTTCTTC. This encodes CASSRTSGGSYNEQFF.

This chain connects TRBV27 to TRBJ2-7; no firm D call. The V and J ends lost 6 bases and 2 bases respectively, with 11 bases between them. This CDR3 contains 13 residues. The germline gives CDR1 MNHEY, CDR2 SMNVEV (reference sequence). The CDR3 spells CASRPSLAYEQYF. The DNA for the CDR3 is TGTGCCAGCAGGCCCAGTCTTGCCTACGAGCAGTACTTC.

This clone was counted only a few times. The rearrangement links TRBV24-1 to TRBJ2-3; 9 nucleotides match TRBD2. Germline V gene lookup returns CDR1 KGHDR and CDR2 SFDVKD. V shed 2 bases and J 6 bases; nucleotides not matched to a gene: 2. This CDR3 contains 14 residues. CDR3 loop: CATSDYAGGDTQYF. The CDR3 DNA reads TGTGCCACCAGTGATTACGCGGGAGGGGATACGCAGTATTTT.

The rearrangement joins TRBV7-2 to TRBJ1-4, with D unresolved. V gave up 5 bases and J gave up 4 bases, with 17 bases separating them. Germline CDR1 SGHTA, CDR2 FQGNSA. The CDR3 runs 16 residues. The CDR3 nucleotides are TGTGCCAGCAGCCCGAGCTCCAGGTTAAGTAATGAAAAACTGTTTTTT. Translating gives CASSPSSRLSNEKLFF.

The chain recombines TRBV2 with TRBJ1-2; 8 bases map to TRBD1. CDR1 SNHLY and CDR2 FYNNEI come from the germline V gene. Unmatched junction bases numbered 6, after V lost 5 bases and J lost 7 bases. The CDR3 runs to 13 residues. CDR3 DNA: TGTGCCAGCAGTCGCGGACAGGGATCTGGCTACACCTTC. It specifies CASSRGQGSGYTF.

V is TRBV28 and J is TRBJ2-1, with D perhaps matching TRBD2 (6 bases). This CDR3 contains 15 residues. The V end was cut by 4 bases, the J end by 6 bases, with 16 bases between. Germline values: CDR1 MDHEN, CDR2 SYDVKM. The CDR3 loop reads CASSSTGTVVNEQFF. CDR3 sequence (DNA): TGTGCCAGCAGTTCAACCGGGACTGTTGTCAATGAGCAGTTCTTC.

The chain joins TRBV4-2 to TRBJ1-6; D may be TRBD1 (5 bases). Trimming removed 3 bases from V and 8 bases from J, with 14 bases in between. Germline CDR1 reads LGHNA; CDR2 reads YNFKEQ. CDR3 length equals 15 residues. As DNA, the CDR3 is TGTGCCAGCAGCCAGGGGCTCCTAGCGGATTCACCCCTCCACTTT. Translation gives CASSQGLLADSPLHF.

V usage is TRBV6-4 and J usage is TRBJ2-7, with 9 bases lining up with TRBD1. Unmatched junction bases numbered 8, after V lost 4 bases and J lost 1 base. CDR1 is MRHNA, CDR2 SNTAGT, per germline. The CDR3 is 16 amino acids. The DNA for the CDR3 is TGTGCCAGCAGTGTTACAGGGGGCGATCGGTCCTACGAGCAGTACTTC. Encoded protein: CASSVTGGDRSYEQYF.

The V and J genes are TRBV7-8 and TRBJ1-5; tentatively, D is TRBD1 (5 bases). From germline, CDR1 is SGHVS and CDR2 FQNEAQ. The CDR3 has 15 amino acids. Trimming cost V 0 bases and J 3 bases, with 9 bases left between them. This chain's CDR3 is CASSLAGRLNQPQHF. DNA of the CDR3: TGTGCCAGCAGCTTAGCGGGGCGGCTCAATCAGCCCCAGCATTTT.

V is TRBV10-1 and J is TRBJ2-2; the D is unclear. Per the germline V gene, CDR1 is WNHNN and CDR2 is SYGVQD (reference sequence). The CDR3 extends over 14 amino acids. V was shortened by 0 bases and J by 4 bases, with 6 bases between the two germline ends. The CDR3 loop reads CASSESGPTGELFF. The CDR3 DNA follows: TGCGCCAGCAGTGAGTCGGGCCCCACCGGGGAGCTGTTTTTT.

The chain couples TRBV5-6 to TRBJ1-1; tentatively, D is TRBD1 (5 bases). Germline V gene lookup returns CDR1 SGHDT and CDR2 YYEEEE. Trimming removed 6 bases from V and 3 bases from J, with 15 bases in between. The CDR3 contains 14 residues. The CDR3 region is CASTAGWYDTEAFF. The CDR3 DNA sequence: TGTGCCAGCACGGCAGGGTGGTACGACACTGAAGCTTTCTTT.

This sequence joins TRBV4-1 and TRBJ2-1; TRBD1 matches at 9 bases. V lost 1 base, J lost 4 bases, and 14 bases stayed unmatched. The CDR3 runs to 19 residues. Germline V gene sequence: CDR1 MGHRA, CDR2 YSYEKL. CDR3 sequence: CASSQGRDRVTSWYNEQFF. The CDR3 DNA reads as TGCGCCAGCAGCCAAGGGCGGGACAGGGTGACCAGCTGGTACAATGAGCAGTTCTTC.

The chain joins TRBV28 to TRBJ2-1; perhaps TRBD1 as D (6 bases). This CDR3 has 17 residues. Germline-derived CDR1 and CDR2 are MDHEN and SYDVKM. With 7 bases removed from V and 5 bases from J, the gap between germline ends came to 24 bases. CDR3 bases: TGTGCCAGCACATCCCCACAGGGCCCTTCGATAGACAATGAGCAGTTCTTC. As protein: CASTSPQGPSIDNEQFF.

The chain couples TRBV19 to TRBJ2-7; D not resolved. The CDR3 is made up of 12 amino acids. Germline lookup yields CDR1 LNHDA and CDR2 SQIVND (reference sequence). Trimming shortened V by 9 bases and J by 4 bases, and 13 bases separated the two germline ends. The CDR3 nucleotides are TGTGCCAGCGAAAATCAGCGATACGAGCAGTACTTC. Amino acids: CASENQRYEQYF. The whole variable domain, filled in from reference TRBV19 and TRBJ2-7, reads DGGITQSPKYLFRKEGQNVTLSCEQNLNHDAMYWYRQDPGQGLRLIYYSQIVNDFQKGDIAEGYSVSREKKESFPLTVTSAQKNPTAFYLCASENQRYEQYFGPGTRLTVT.